The 20 T cell receptor beta chains listed next were all sequenced from one sample in a study of T cell repertoires in cytomegalovirus infection (dated by TCRdb to about 2019). Their target antigens are unknown. The intended sense of this specimen's treatment or condition label: in vitro stimulation with specific CMV peptide epitopes to enrich CMV-specific T cells. This sample was sequenced with an Illumina HiSeq 1500. TCRdb's own reprocessing of the public reads used fastp at Q25 and MiXCR and kept productive beta chains. Every CDR3 protein is listed once, alongside the most common genes and DNA of its rows. The sample data list approximately 730,000 distinct CDR3 sequences, and approximately 33% of these were observed just once. Jointly, the top ten make up 15% to 20% of the sample. The sample consisted of cultured PBMCs, taken from culture after CMV antigen stimulation. The receptor set was obtained from a human donor in good health (CMV status not recorded). Some clones in this sample may be carry-over from other donors' samples.

This chain joins TRBV28 and TRBJ1-2; 8 bases line up with TRBD1. With 5 bases clipped from V and 4 bases from J, the junction kept 12 bases outside the gene matches. Germline V gives CDR1 MDHEN, CDR2 SYDVKM. The CDR3 contains 16 residues. The CDR3 protein is CASSRHRTGLGYGYTF. CDR3 in DNA: TGTGCCAGCAGTCGCCATAGGACAGGGCTGGGCTATGGCTACACCTTC.

The V call is TRBV7-6, the J call TRBJ2-7; D perhaps matches TRBD1 (6 bases). V dropped 5 bases and J dropped 2 bases, with 10 bases sitting between them. CDR1 and CDR2 from the germline V gene are SGHVS and FNYEAQ. CDR3 length: 13 amino acids. Here the CDR3 DNA reads TGTGCCAGCAGCGTCTGGGACACCTACGAGCAGTACTTC. Its protein is CASSVWDTYEQYF.

This clonotype was seen a few times. The chain employs TRBV7-8 and TRBJ1-2; no reliable D call. Germline CDR1 is SGHVS and CDR2 is FQNEAQ. Trimming cost V 1 base and J 5 bases, with 11 bases left between them. The CDR3 extends over 14 amino acids. CDR3 residues: CASSLGAARYGYTF. In DNA form, the CDR3 reads TGTGCCAGCAGCTTAGGGGCAGCGAGATATGGCTACACCTTC.

This clonotype was counted many times. This chain links TRBV7-2 with TRBJ2-3; D is undetermined. Germline-derived CDR1 and CDR2 are SGHTA and FQGNSA. The CDR3 length is 12 residues. V was trimmed by 4 bases and J by 5 bases, leaving 7 bases between them. In DNA form, the CDR3 reads TGTGCCAGCAGCTACCGAGGAGATACGCAGTATTTT. It yields the protein CASSYRGDTQYF.

The chain uses TRBV5-8 and TRBJ2-2; D is unresolved. The CDR3 contains 16 residues. Germline assignment: CDR1 SGHTS and CDR2 YDEGEE. V was clipped by 0 bases and J by 2 bases, with 11 bases between them. CDR3 sequence (DNA): TGTGCCAGCAGCTTGGGGCAGGCCCCTAACACCGGGGAGCTGTTTTTT. Its protein product is CASSLGQAPNTGELFF.

The rearrangement uses TRBV18 and TRBJ1-5; tentatively, D is TRBD1 (6 bases). Trimming shortened V by 3 bases and J by 12 bases, and 15 bases separated the two germline ends. CDR3 size: 13 residues. CDR1 is KGHSH, CDR2 LQKENI, per germline. The CDR3 loop reads CASSPGARAHQHF. CDR3 in DNA: TGTGCCAGCTCACCGGGGGCCCGGGCGCACCAGCATTTT.

This sequence joins TRBV7-2 and TRBJ2-3; 9 bases line up with TRBD2. Per germline, CDR1 SGHTA and CDR2 FQGNSA. V trimming: 0 bases; J trimming: 3 bases; junction bases outside the gene matches: 10. CDR3 size: 18 residues. The CDR3 region is CASSLASGSVRRTDTQYF. CDR3 sequence (DNA): TGTGCCAGCAGCTTAGCTAGCGGGAGTGTCCGTAGGACAGATACGCAGTATTTT.

This clonotype was recorded only once. The chain carries TRBV12-3 or TRBV12-4 and TRBJ2-1; D remains ambiguous. This CDR3 region has 12 residues. Trimming pared 3 bases from V and 10 bases from J, leaving 10 bases between. The CDR3 reads CASSFQSREQFF. In DNA form, the CDR3 reads TGTGCCAGCAGTTTCCAGTCGCGGGAGCAGTTCTTC.

V and J are TRBV20-1 and TRBJ2-7; tentatively, D is TRBD2 (6 bases). The ends were cut back, 6 bases at V and 3 bases at J, with 15 bases in the middle. This CDR3 spans 13 amino acids. Germline V gene sequence: CDR1 DFQATT, CDR2 SNEGSKA (reference sequence). Here the CDR3 reads CSAAGLADYEQYF. The CDR3 nucleotides are TGCAGTGCGGCCGGCTTAGCGGACTACGAGCAGTACTTC.

This clonotype came up a few times. This chain connects TRBV7-4 to TRBJ1-5; 10 bases are shared with TRBD1. CDR1 is SGHVT, CDR2 SQSDAQ, per germline. Trimming cost V 5 bases and J 1 base; bases outside gene matches: 20. This CDR3 has 21 residues. CDR3 in DNA: TGTGCCAGCAGCCCTGATTCCGTGATTCGGGACAGGGGTTGGAGCAATCAGCCCCAGCATTTT. This sequence encodes CASSPDSVIRDRGWSNQPQHF.

This clonotype was counted a few times. V gene TRBV11-2 combines with J gene TRBJ2-3; weak D call: TRBD2 (6 bases). Looked up from germline, CDR1 is SGHAT and CDR2 is FQNNGV. The ends were cut back, 6 bases at V and 0 bases at J, with 16 bases in the middle. There are 16 residues in the CDR3. The CDR3 spells CASSLLSGTSTDTQYF. CDR3 bases: TGTGCCAGCAGTTTGCTTTCCGGGACTAGCACAGATACGCAGTATTTT.

This clonotype was recorded once. The chain employs TRBV12-5 and TRBJ2-7; no clear D. V gave up 0 bases and J gave up 2 bases, with 11 bases separating them. The CDR3 spans 15 residues. The germline V gene encodes CDR1 LGHNT and CDR2 FRNRAP. CDR3 sequence: CASGLVIGPTYEQYF. DNA for the CDR3: TGTGCTAGTGGTTTGGTAATCGGGCCAACCTACGAGCAGTACTTC.

This clonotype was observed a handful of times. The chain uses TRBV4-2 and TRBJ2-1; D is uncertain. The CDR3 spans 16 residues. Germline V gene lookup returns CDR1 LGHNA and CDR2 YNFKEQ. V dropped 1 base and J dropped 0 bases, with 10 bases sitting between them. The CDR3 DNA reads as TGTGCCAGCAGCCAAGCGTCGGGCCTCTCCTACAATGAGCAGTTCTTC. It encodes CASSQASGLSYNEQFF.

This clonotype was found a few times. The genes are TRBV7-2 and TRBJ2-5; possibly TRBD2 for D (5 bases). There are 15 residues in the CDR3. From germline, CDR1 is SGHTA and CDR2 FQGNSA. V was shortened by 3 bases and J by 9 bases, with 20 bases between the two germline ends. CDR3 sequence (DNA): TGTGCCAGCAGCTTGGACTCCCTCGAAGTCAAGTCCCAGTACTTC. Its translation is CASSLDSLEVKSQYF.

This clonotype was counted between two and nine times. The chain employs TRBV12-3 or TRBV12-4 and TRBJ2-1; 7 nucleotides match TRBD2. CDR3 length: 18 amino acids. With V trimmed by 7 bases and J by 8 bases, 23 bases remained unmatched. The CDR3 reads CASTSKDQVAGAGDEQFF. The CDR3 DNA reads TGTGCCAGCACCTCAAAAGACCAAGTGGCGGGAGCTGGGGATGAGCAGTTCTTC.

This clonotype has a handful of counts. CDR3 nucleotides: TGTGCCAGCCCTGAAGCGGTAGGTTTCGGCAATCAGCCCCAGCATTTT. This gives the protein CASPEAVGFGNQPQHF. V and J are TRBV6-1 and TRBJ1-5; no clear D. The CDR3 loop spans 16 amino acids. V was clipped by 8 bases and J by 2 bases, with 19 bases between them. Germline lookup yields CDR1 MNHNS and CDR2 SASEGT.

J is TRBJ2-7 and V is TRBV20-1, with 9 bases fitting TRBD2. Unmatched junction bases numbered 3, after V lost 6 bases and J lost 3 bases. Germline CDR1 and CDR2: DFQATT and SNEGSKA (reference sequence). This CDR3 has 12 residues. DNA for the CDR3: TGCAGTGCCCTAGCGGGGTTCTACGAGCAGTACTTC. As protein: CSALAGFYEQYF.

This clonotype has a handful of counts. J is TRBJ2-2 and V is TRBV19; D remains unclear. The CDR3 covers 16 residues. Deletions cut 7 bases from V and 4 bases from J, with 19 bases between. The germline gives CDR1 LNHDA, CDR2 SQIVND (reference sequence). The CDR3 loop is CASTNPGSTGTGELFF. The CDR3 nucleotides read TGTGCCAGTACCAATCCGGGCAGTACGGGCACCGGGGAGCTGTTTTTT.

This clonotype occurred many times. The chain couples TRBV6-2 or TRBV6-3 to TRBJ1-1; no reliable D call. The CDR3 consists of 11 residues. CDR1 and CDR2 (germline): MNHEY, SVGEGT. V lost 6 bases and J 1 base, leaving 3 bases between the germline ends. The CDR3 loop reads CASRENTEAFF. The CDR3 DNA sequence: TGTGCCAGCAGGGAGAACACTGAAGCTTTCTTT.

Worth noting for this clonotype: Being one base from a much bigger clone, this may be a read error. The gene calls are TRBV7-2 and TRBJ2-1; D unclear. CDR1 SGHTA and CDR2 FQGNSA come from the germline V gene. The CDR3 has 15 amino acids. Trimming cost V 5 bases and J 7 bases, with 18 bases left between them. The CDR3 here is CASSPRRFSQNEQFF. CDR3 nucleotides: TGTGCCAGCAGCCCCCGGCGGTTTTCTCAGAATGAGCAGTTCTTC. Complete variable domain (other parts from reference TRBV7-2 and TRBJ2-1): GAGVSQSPSNKVTEKGKDVELRCDPISGHTALYWYRQSLGQGLEFLIYFQGNSAPDKSGLPSDRFSAERTGGSVSTLTIQRTQQEDSAVYLCASSPRRFSQNEQFFGPGTRLTVL.